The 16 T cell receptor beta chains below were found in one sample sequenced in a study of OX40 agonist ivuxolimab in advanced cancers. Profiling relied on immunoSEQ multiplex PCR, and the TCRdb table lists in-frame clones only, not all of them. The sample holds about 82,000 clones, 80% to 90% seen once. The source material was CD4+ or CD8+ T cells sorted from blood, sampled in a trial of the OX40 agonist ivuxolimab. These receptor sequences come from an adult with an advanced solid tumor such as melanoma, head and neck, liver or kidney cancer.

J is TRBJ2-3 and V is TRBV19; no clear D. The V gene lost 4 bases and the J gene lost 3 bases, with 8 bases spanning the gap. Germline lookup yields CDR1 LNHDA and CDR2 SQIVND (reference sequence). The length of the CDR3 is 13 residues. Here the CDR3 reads CASSTRPTDTQYF. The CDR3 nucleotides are TGTGCCAGTAGTACGAGGCCAACAGATACGCAGTATTTT.

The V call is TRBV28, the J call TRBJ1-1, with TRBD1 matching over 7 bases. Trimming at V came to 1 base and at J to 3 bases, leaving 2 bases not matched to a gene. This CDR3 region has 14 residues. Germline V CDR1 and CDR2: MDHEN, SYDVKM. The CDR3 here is CASSLSGGHTEAFF. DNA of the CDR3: TGTGCCAGCAGTTTATCAGGGGGGCACACTGAAGCTTTCTTT.

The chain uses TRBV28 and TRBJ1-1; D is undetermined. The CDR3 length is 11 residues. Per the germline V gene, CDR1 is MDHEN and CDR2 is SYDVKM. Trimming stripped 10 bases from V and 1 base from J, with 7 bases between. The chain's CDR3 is CATLQNTEAFF. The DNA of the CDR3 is TGTGCCACCTTACAGAACACTGAAGCTTTCTTT.

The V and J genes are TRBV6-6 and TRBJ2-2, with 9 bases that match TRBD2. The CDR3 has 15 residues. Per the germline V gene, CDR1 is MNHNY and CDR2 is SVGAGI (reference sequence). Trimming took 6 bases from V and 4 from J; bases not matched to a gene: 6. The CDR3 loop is CASRSREGGTGELFF. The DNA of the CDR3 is TGTGCCAGCAGGTCGCGGGAGGGAGGCACCGGGGAGCTGTTTTTT.

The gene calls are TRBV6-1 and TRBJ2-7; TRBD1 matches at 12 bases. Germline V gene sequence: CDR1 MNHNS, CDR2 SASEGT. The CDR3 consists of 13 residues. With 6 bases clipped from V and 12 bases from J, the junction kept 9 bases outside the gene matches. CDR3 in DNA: TGTGCCAGCAGACGACTCCGGGACAGGGGGCTGTACTTC. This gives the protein CASRRLRDRGLYF.

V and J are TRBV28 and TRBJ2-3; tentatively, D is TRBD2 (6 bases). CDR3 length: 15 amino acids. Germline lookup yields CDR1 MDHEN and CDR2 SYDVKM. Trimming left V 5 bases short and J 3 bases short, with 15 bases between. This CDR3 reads CASSPGNRGTDTQYF. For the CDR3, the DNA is TGTGCCAGCAGTCCGGGGAACCGGGGGACAGATACGCAGTATTTT.

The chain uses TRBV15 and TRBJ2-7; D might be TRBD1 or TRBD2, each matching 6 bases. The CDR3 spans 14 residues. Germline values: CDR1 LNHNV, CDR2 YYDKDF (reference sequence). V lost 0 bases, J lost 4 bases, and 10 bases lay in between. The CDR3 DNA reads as TGTGCCACCAGCAGAGAGGGGGGCGTTTACGAGCAGTACTTC. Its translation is CATSREGGVYEQYF.

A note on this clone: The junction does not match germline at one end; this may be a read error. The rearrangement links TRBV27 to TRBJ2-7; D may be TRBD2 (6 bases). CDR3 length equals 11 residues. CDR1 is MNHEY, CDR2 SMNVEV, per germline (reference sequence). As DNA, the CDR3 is TGTGCCAGCACCGTAAGGTGGGACTGGCGCTTC. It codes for CASTVRWDWRF.

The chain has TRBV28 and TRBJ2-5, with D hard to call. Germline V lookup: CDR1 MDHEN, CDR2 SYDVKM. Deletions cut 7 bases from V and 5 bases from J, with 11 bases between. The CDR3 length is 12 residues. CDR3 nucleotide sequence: TGTGCCAGCAACCTACTGGGGGAGACCCAGTACTTC. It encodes CASNLLGETQYF.

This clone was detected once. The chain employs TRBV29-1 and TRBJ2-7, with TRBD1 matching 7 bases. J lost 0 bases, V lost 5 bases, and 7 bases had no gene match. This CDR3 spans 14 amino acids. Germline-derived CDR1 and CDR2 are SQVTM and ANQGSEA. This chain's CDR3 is CSVRRDSGSYEQYF. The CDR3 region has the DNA TGCAGCGTTCGTAGGGACAGCGGCTCCTACGAGCAGTACTTC.

The CDR3 spells CASSLVFGGGDTQYF. The CDR3 bases are TGTGCCAGCAGCTTGGTCTTCGGGGGCGGAGATACGCAGTATTTT. The rearrangement joins TRBV5-6 to TRBJ2-3; TRBD1 or TRBD2 may be the D gene (6 bases each). Germline V gives CDR1 SGHDT, CDR2 YYEEEE. CDR3 length: 15 amino acids. V was shortened by 0 bases and J by 5 bases, with 13 bases between the two germline ends.

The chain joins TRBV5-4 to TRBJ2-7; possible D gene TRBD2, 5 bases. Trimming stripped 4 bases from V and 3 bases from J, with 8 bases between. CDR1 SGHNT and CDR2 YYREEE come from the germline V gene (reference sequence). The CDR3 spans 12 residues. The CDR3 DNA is TGTGCCAGCAGCACGGGATTCTACGAGCAGTACTTC. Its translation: CASSTGFYEQYF.

This CDR3 reads CASSLDRQGRYEQYF. The DNA for the CDR3 is TGCGCCAGCAGCTTGGACCGACAGGGGAGGTACGAGCAGTACTTC. The chain carries TRBV5-1 and TRBJ2-7; 8 nucleotides match TRBD1. The germline V gene encodes CDR1 SGHRS and CDR2 YFSETQ. The CDR3 has 15 residues. J lost 4 bases, V lost 0 bases, and 6 bases had no gene match.

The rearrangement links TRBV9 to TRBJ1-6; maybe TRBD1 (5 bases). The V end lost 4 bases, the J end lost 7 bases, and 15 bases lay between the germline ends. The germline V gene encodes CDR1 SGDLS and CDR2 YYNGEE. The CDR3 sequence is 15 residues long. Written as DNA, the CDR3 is TGTGCCAGCAGCTATAACGTTGACAGCAATTCACCCCTCCACTTT. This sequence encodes CASSYNVDSNSPLHF.

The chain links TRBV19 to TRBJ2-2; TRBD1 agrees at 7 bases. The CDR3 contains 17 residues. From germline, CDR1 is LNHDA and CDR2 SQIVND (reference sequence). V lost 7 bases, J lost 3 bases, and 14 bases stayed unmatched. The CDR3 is CASTRQGTATDTGELFF. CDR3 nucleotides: TGTGCCAGTACCAGACAGGGAACCGCGACGGACACCGGGGAGCTGTTTTTT.

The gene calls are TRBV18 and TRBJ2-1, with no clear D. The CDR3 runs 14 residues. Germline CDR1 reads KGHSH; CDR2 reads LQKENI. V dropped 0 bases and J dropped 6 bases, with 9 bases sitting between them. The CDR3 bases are TGTGCCAGCTCACCACCGCGTCAGTCCAATGAGCAGTTCTTC. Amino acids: CASSPPRQSNEQFF.